These 31 T cell receptor beta chains came from one sample sequenced in a study of T-cell memory formation after mild COVID-19 (dated by TCRdb to the early 2020s). Library preparation was by 5' RACE. Sequencing took place on an Illumina NovaSeq 6000. The public reads were reanalyzed by TCRdb: fastp trimming at Q25, MiXCR alignment, in-frame beta chains only. Rows are unified per CDR3 protein, each entry keeping the most common DNA and genes. The sample has about 49,000 distinct CDR3 sequences on record, 7.3% of them singletons. 1.4% of the sample comes from the top ten. Material: PBMCs or a T cell subset sorted from them (not recorded which). These receptors were collected from a man between 18 and 29 years old who had mild COVID-19 (a few samples of this study predate the infection). The sample titles of this study are shuffled in the database, so cell type and time point are left out; the donor was told from shared clones.

This clonotype was detected a few times. The CDR3 region has the DNA TGTGCCAGCAGCCCCGACAGGATACTCTCTATCTCCTACGAGCAGTACTTC. It codes for CASSPDRILSISYEQYF. This sequence joins TRBV6-2 or TRBV6-3 and TRBJ2-7; D is possibly TRBD1 (6 bases). The CDR3 spans 17 residues. The V gene lost 6 bases and the J gene lost 0 bases, with 21 bases spanning the gap. Germline assignment: CDR1 MNHEY and CDR2 SVGEGT.

The V gene is TRBV7-9, the J gene TRBJ2-3, with no clear D. Germline lookup yields CDR1 SEHNR and CDR2 FQNEAQ (reference sequence). Trimming pared 5 bases from V and 5 bases from J, leaving 26 bases between. CDR3 size: 18 residues. The CDR3 coding sequence is TGTGCCAGCAGCCCCGAAACCAAGCGCACTCAACTGGTAGATACGCAGTATTTT. Translated, it gives CASSPETKRTQLVDTQYF.

This clonotype was seen a handful of times. The rearrangement uses TRBV14 and TRBJ2-1; D gene unclear. V was trimmed by 0 bases and J by 7 bases, leaving 4 bases between them. CDR1 and CDR2 from the germline V gene are SGHDN and FVKESK. There are 12 residues in the CDR3. Written as DNA, the CDR3 is TGTGCCAGCAGCCAAGATTCGAATGAGCAGTTCTTC. Amino acids: CASSQDSNEQFF.

This clonotype was detected many times. In nucleotides, the CDR3 is TGTGCCAGCAGGACCGGGACTAACCCCTACGAGCAGTACTTC. Translated, it gives CASRTGTNPYEQYF. J is TRBJ2-7 and V is TRBV6-6, with 7 bases matching TRBD2. Trimming took 6 bases from V and 2 from J; bases not matched to a gene: 7. Per the germline V gene, CDR1 is MNHNY and CDR2 is SVGAGI (reference sequence). This CDR3 comprises 14 residues.

This clonotype was detected ten times or more. The chain joins TRBV4-2 to TRBJ1-6; 7 bases fit TRBD1. There are 15 residues in the CDR3. With 3 bases clipped from V and 10 bases from J, the junction kept 9 bases outside the gene matches. Germline CDR1 reads LGHNA; CDR2 reads YNFKEQ. The CDR3 nucleotides are TGTGCCAGCAGCCACAAACAGGGGCCTGAGTCACCCCTCCACTTT. Translated: CASSHKQGPESPLHF.

This clonotype came up many times. The chain recombines TRBV12-3 or TRBV12-4 with TRBJ2-2; D remains unclear. CDR3 length: 13 amino acids. The V and J ends lost 1 base and 7 bases respectively, with 7 bases between them. CDR3: CASSLVGVGELFF. The CDR3 coding sequence is TGTGCCAGCAGTTTAGTTGGGGTCGGGGAGCTGTTTTTT.

As concerns this clonotype: This could be a read error, since a much larger clone is one nucleotide away. The chain carries TRBV11-2 and TRBJ2-1, with a tentative D call TRBD2 (6 bases). Deletions cut 5 bases from V and 13 bases from J, with 15 bases between. CDR3 length: 12 residues. Germline V lookup: CDR1 SGHAT, CDR2 FQNNGV. This chain's CDR3 is CASSPATRHQFF. CDR3 sequence (DNA): TGTGCCAGCAGCCCCGCGACTAGACACCAGTTCTTC.

This clonotype is medium-sized by share. In nucleotides, the CDR3 is TGCGCCAGCAAAGGGGATGCGGGGGTAGATACGCAGTATTTT. Residues: CASKGDAGVDTQYF. V gene TRBV10-2 combines with J gene TRBJ2-3, with 7 nucleotides matching TRBD2. V lost 7 bases and J lost 5; bases outside the gene matches: 9. Germline loops: CDR1 WSHSY, CDR2 SAAADI. The CDR3 runs 14 residues.

The chain joins TRBV7-9 to TRBJ1-4, with a possible D match to TRBD1 (5 bases). Germline CDR1 SEHNR, CDR2 FQNEAQ (reference sequence). V lost 5 bases and J lost 11, with 12 bases in between. The CDR3 is made up of 12 amino acids. CDR3 nucleotides: TGTGCCAGCAGCATAGACGGGGGTAAACTGTTTTTT. Protein: CASSIDGGKLFF.

The chain combines TRBV20-1 with TRBJ2-7; 7 nucleotides line up with TRBD1. The trim removed 3 bases at V and 2 bases at J, leaving 4 bases unmatched. CDR1 DFQATT and CDR2 SNEGSKA come from the germline V gene (reference sequence). The CDR3 has 13 residues. CDR3 sequence: CSARTGTAYEQYF. CDR3 nucleotide sequence: TGCAGTGCTAGGACCGGGACAGCCTACGAGCAGTACTTC.

This clonotype was seen a handful of times. This rearrangement joins TRBV7-9 to TRBJ1-2, with a possible D match to TRBD1 (5 bases). The CDR3 sequence is 12 residues long. CDR1 is SEHNR, CDR2 FQNEAQ, per germline (reference sequence). The V end lost 5 bases, the J end lost 3 bases, and 7 bases lay between the germline ends. CDR3 sequence: CASSAGYYGYTF. In DNA form, the CDR3 reads TGTGCCAGCAGCGCAGGGTACTATGGCTACACCTTC.

This clonotype has only a few counts. The chain employs TRBV12-3 or TRBV12-4 and TRBJ2-5; 7 positions match TRBD2. The length of the CDR3 is 14 residues. With V trimmed by 6 bases and J by 2 bases, 6 bases remained unmatched. The CDR3 reads CASSGGGRQETQYF. CDR3 DNA sequence: TGTGCCAGCAGCGGCGGGGGAAGACAAGAGACCCAGTACTTC.

This clonotype was detected only a few times. The chain employs TRBV6-2 or TRBV6-3 and TRBJ1-5, with TRBD1 identical over 7 bases. Germline assignment: CDR1 MNHEY and CDR2 SVGEGT. This CDR3 is built from 16 residues. J lost 5 bases, V lost 4 bases, and 11 bases had no gene match. The CDR3 sequence: CASSFSGQVPYQPQHF. CDR3 bases: TGTGCCAGCAGTTTTTCCGGACAGGTCCCTTATCAGCCCCAGCATTTT.

In this sample, this clonotype turned up many times. The CDR3 reads CASSLYSSGVAKNIQYF. Written as DNA, the CDR3 is TGTGCCAGCAGCTTGTATTCTAGCGGGGTAGCCAAAAACATTCAGTACTTC. This chain links TRBV5-6 with TRBJ2-4, with 9 bases fitting TRBD2. Germline assignment: CDR1 SGHDT and CDR2 YYEEEE. J lost 0 bases, V lost 1 base, and 5 bases had no gene match. The CDR3 is 17 residues long. The complete variable domain, with remaining parts taken from reference TRBV5-6 and TRBJ2-4, reads DAGVTQSPTHLIKTRGQQVTLRCSPKSGHDTVSWYQQALGQGPQFIFQYYEEEERQRGNFPDRFSGHQFPNYSSELNVNALLLGDSALYLCASSLYSSGVAKNIQYFGAGTRLSVL.

The rearrangement uses TRBV11-2 and TRBJ2-5; 12 bases are shared with TRBD2. The V gene end was trimmed by 5 bases and the J gene end by 2 bases; junction bases not matched to a gene: 6. This CDR3 has 16 amino acids. Per germline, CDR1 SGHAT and CDR2 FQNNGV. The CDR3 region is CASSGSGTSGQETQYF. The CDR3 bases are TGTGCCAGCAGCGGCTCCGGGACTAGCGGGCAAGAGACCCAGTACTTC.

This clonotype turned up a few times. J is TRBJ2-2 and V is TRBV15, with TRBD1 identical over 8 bases. The CDR3 covers 17 residues. Germline V gene data show CDR1 as LNHNV and CDR2 as YYDKDF (reference sequence). The V and J ends lost 5 bases and 8 bases, in that order; junction bases with no gene match: 16. The CDR3 spells CATSGKGDRRFGGELFF. The DNA of the CDR3 is TGTGCCACCAGCGGGAAAGGGGACAGGCGATTTGGGGGGGAGCTGTTTTTT.

This clonotype was observed at least ten times. V usage is TRBV7-6 and J usage is TRBJ2-1; weak D call: TRBD1 (5 bases). Trimming removed 4 bases from V and 7 bases from J, with 14 bases in between. The CDR3 spans 14 residues. Germline V CDR1 and CDR2: SGHVS, FNYEAQ. The CDR3 DNA sequence: TGTGCCAGCAGCTCCGGGCCAGGGCCAAATGAGCAGTTCTTC. Residues: CASSSGPGPNEQFF.

This clonotype showed up many times. V usage is TRBV7-3 and J usage is TRBJ2-1, with a weak D call TRBD1 (5 bases). This CDR3 is 12 amino acids long. Germline assignment: CDR1 SGHTA and CDR2 FQGTGA. Trimming took off 4 bases at V and 8 bases at J, with 9 bases between the two ends. CDR3 nucleotides: TGTGCCAGCAGCTCTCTGGGGCATGAGCAGTTCTTC. Translation gives CASSSLGHEQFF.

This clonotype was observed at least ten times. The V gene is TRBV7-2, the J gene TRBJ2-7; D may be TRBD1 (5 bases). The CDR3 sequence is 14 residues long. CDR1 and CDR2 from the germline V gene are SGHTA and FQGNSA. The germline V and J ends were trimmed by 2 bases and 0 bases, with 8 bases remaining between them. The CDR3 DNA follows: TGTGCCAGCAGCTTAACAGGAGACTCCTACGAGCAGTACGTC. Translated: CASSLTGDSYEQYV.

The V call is TRBV12-3 or TRBV12-4, the J call TRBJ2-5; 7 bases align to TRBD1. The V and J ends lost 6 bases and 5 bases, in that order; junction bases with no gene match: 6. The CDR3 is 13 amino acids. The CDR3 is CASSGQVGETQYF. The DNA for the CDR3 is TGTGCCAGCAGCGGACAGGTCGGGGAGACCCAGTACTTC.

This clonotype occurred many times. This sequence joins TRBV7-2 and TRBJ2-3; no clear D gene. The CDR3 spans 15 residues. The V end was cut by 3 bases, the J end by 4 bases, with 14 bases between. CDR1 is SGHTA, CDR2 FQGNSA, per germline. CDR3 amino acids: CASSLGLFSPDTQYF. The CDR3 coding sequence is TGTGCCAGCAGCTTGGGTCTCTTTAGCCCAGATACGCAGTATTTT.

A few counts support this clonotype. V usage is TRBV7-2 and J usage is TRBJ2-5, with 8 bases aligning to TRBD1. Germline V lookup: CDR1 SGHTA, CDR2 FQGNSA. Trimming at V came to 4 bases and at J to 0 bases, leaving 7 bases not matched to a gene. This CDR3 is built from 16 residues. As DNA, the CDR3 is TGTGCCAGCAGCTCACACGGGACAGGAAACCAAGAGACCCAGTACTTC. Translated, it gives CASSSHGTGNQETQYF.

In this sample, this clonotype turned up a few times. V and J are TRBV12-3 or TRBV12-4 and TRBJ1-5, with D possibly TRBD1 on 6 matching bases. The V end lost 6 bases, the J end lost 5 bases, and 11 bases lay between the germline ends. This CDR3 is built from 13 residues. Here the CDR3 reads CASSREGDQPQHF. DNA of the CDR3: TGTGCCAGCAGCAGAGAGGGGGATCAGCCCCAGCATTTT.

The V gene is TRBV5-1, the J gene TRBJ1-4, with D possibly matching TRBD1 (5 bases). The CDR3 loop spans 13 amino acids. The V end was cut by 0 bases, the J end by 7 bases, with 7 bases between. Germline CDR1 reads SGHRS; CDR2 reads YFSETQ. The CDR3 reads CASSLVGGEKLFF. The DNA for the CDR3 is TGCGCCAGCAGCTTGGTTGGGGGTGAAAAACTGTTTTTT.

This clonotype was counted at least ten times. The chain links TRBV7-9 to TRBJ2-7; weak D call: TRBD1 (7 bases). Germline V lookup: CDR1 SEHNR, CDR2 FQNEAQ (reference sequence). The length of the CDR3 is 14 residues. V lost 5 bases to trimming and J lost 6 bases, with 17 bases between them. In DNA form, the CDR3 reads TGTGCCAGCAGCCTAACAGGGGAGGTAGGCGAGCAGTACTTC. It translates to CASSLTGEVGEQYF. Based on the CDR3 plus reference TRBV7-9 and TRBJ2-7, the full variable domain is DTGVSQNPRHKITKRGQNVTFRCDPISEHNRLYWYRQTLGQGPEFLTYFQNEAQLEKSRLLSDRFSAERPKGSFSTLEIQRTEQGDSAMYLCASSLTGEVGEQYFGPGTRLTVT.

The chain links TRBV7-2 to TRBJ2-3; 7 bases match TRBD2. The CDR3 is 15 amino acids. V shed 1 base and J 8 bases; nucleotides not matched to a gene: 9. CDR1 is SGHTA, CDR2 FQGNSA, per germline. The CDR3 here is CASSLGGGGSGTQYF. The CDR3 DNA reads TGTGCCAGCAGCTTAGGTGGCGGGGGAAGTGGTACGCAGTATTTT.

This chain connects TRBV7-2 to TRBJ2-5; D is possibly TRBD2 (6 bases). The germline gives CDR1 SGHTA, CDR2 FQGNSA. V gave up 5 bases and J gave up 2 bases, with 9 bases separating them. This CDR3 is 13 amino acids long. In DNA, the CDR3 is TGTGCCAGCAGCCCGGGGAGGCAAGAGACCCAGTACTTC. It translates to CASSPGRQETQYF.

In this sample, this clonotype turned up a few times. CDR3 sequence reads: CSARKQGSNQPQHF. Written as DNA, the CDR3 is TGCAGTGCTAGAAAGCAAGGGAGCAATCAGCCCCAGCATTTT. The rearrangement uses TRBV20-1 and TRBJ1-5; D is ambiguous. The CDR3 spans 14 residues. Germline V gene data show CDR1 as DFQATT and CDR2 as SNEGSKA (reference sequence). Trimming cost V 2 bases and J 1 base, with 9 bases left between them.

This chain links TRBV6-2 or TRBV6-3 with TRBJ2-2; D remains ambiguous. Germline V gene lookup returns CDR1 MNHEY and CDR2 SVGEGT. V was pared by 2 bases and J by 0 bases, with 4 bases between. The CDR3 runs 14 residues. CDR3 sequence (DNA): TGTGCCAGCAGTTACCTGTCGAACACCGGGGAGCTGTTTTTT. This codes for CASSYLSNTGELFF.

This clonotype was recorded at least ten times. J is TRBJ2-5 and V is TRBV6-5; 8 positions agree with TRBD2. CDR1 and CDR2 (germline): MNHEY, SVGAGI. CDR3 length: 15 residues. V trimming: 2 bases; J trimming: 2 bases; junction bases outside the gene matches: 4. CDR3 DNA: TGTGCCAGCAGTTACCCTACTAGCGGTCAAGAGACCCAGTACTTC. This sequence encodes CASSYPTSGQETQYF.

This clonotype was recorded at least ten times. J is TRBJ2-3 and V is TRBV7-2, with TRBD2 as a possible D gene (7 bases). With 6 bases removed from V and 9 bases from J, the gap between germline ends came to 19 bases. Germline V CDR1 and CDR2: SGHTA, FQGNSA. The CDR3 length is 14 residues. The CDR3 coding sequence is TGTGCCAGCAGTCTACAGCCCGGGGGGCTCACGCAGTATTTT. Protein sequence: CASSLQPGGLTQYF.